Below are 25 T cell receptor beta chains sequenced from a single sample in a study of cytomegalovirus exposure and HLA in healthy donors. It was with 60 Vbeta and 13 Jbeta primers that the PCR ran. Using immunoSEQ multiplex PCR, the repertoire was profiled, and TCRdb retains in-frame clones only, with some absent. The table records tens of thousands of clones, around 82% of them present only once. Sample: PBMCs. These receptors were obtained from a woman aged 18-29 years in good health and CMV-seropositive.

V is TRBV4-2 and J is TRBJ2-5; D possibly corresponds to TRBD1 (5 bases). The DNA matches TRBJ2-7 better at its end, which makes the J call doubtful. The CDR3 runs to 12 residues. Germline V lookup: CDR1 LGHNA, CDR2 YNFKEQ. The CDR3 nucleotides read TGTGCCAGCAGCCGACAGTCCTACGAGCAGTACTTC. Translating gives CASSRQSYEQYF.

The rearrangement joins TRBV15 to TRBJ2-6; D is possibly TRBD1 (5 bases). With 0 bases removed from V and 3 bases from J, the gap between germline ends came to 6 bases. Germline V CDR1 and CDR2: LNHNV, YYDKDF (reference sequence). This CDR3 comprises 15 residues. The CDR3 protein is CATSRDRGGANVLTF. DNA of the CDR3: TGTGCCACCAGCAGAGATAGGGGTGGGGCCAACGTCCTGACTTTC.

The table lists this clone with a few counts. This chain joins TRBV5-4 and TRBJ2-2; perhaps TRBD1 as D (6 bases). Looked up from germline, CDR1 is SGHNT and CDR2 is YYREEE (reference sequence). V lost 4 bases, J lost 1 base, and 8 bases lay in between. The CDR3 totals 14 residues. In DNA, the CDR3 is TGTGCCAGCAGCCAGGACAGGAACACCGGGGAGCTGTTTTTT. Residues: CASSQDRNTGELFF.

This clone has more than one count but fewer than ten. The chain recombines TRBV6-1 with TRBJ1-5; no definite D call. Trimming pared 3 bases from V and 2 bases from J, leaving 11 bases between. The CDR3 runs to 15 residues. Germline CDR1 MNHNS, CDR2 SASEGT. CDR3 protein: CASSDGEGGNQPQHF. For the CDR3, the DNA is TGTGCCAGCAGTGACGGGGAAGGTGGCAATCAGCCCCAGCATTTT.

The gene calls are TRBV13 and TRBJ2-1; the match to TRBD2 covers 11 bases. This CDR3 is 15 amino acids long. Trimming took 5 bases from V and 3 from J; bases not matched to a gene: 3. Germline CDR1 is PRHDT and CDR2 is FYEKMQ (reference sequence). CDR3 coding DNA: TGTGCCAGCAGCAGTAGCGGGGGGGGCTACAATGAGCAGTTCTTC. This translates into CASSSSGGGYNEQFF.

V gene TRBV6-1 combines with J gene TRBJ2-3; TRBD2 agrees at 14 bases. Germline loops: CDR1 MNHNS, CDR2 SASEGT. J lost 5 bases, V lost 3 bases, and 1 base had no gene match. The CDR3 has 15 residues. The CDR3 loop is CASSDGTSGGDTQYF. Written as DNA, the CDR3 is TGTGCCAGCAGTGACGGGACTAGCGGGGGAGATACGCAGTATTTT.

In DNA, the CDR3 is TGTGCCTGGAGTGATGGCGGGGCCTCCTACGAGCAGTACTTC. Translated, it gives CAWSDGGASYEQYF. V usage is TRBV30 and J usage is TRBJ2-7; possibly TRBD2 for D (6 bases). V was cut by 1 base and J by 0 bases, with 10 bases left in between. This CDR3 has 14 amino acids. Germline CDR1 reads GTSNPN; CDR2 reads SVGIG (reference sequence).

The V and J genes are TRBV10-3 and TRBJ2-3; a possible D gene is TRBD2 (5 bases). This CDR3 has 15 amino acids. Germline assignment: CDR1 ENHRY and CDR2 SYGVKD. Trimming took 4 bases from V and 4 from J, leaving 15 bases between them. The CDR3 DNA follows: TGTGCCATCAGTGTTACACCAACCGGGGCAGATACGCAGTATTTT. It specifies CAISVTPTGADTQYF.

CDR3: CASSPPGLAGDTQYF. The CDR3 nucleotides are TGTGCCAGCTCACCACCTGGACTAGCAGGTGATACGCAGTATTTT. The V and J genes are TRBV18 and TRBJ2-3; 8 positions agree with TRBD2. CDR3 length equals 15 residues. After removal of 0 bases from V and 6 bases from J, the junction contained 5 bases not matched to a gene. The germline V gene encodes CDR1 KGHSH and CDR2 LQKENI.

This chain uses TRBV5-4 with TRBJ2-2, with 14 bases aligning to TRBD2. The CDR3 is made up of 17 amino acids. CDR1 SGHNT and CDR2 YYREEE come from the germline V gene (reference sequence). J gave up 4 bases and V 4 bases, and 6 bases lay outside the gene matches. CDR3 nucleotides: TGTGCCAGCAGCCCCGGACTAGCGGGAGGTGGCACCGGGGAGCTGTTTTTT. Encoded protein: CASSPGLAGGGTGELFF.

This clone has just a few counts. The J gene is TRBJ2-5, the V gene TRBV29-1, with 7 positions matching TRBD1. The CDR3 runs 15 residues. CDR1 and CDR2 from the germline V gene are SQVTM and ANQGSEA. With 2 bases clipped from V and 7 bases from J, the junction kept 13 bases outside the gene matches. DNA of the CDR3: TGCAGCGTTGAACGAGCCGGACAGGAAAAATTGACCCAGTACTTC. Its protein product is CSVERAGQEKLTQYF.

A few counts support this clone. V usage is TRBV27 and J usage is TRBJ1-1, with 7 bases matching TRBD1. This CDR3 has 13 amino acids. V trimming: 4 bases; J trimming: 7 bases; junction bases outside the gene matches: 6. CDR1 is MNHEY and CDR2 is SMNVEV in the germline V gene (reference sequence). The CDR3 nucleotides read TGTGCCAGCAGTTCCCCCAACAGGGGTGAAGCTTTCTTT. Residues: CASSSPNRGEAFF.

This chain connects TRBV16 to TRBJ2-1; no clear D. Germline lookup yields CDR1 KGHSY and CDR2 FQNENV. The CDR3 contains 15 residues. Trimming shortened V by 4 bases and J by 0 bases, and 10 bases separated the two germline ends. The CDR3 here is CASSLDPSSYNEQFF. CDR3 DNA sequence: TGTGCCAGCAGCCTAGACCCTAGCTCCTACAATGAGCAGTTCTTC.

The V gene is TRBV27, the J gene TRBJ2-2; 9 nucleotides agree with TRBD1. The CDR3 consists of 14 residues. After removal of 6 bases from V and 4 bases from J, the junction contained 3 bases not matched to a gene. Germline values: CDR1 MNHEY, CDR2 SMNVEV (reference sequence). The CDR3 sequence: CASRRTGATGELFF. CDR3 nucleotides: TGTGCCAGCAGACGGACAGGGGCCACCGGGGAGCTGTTTTTT.

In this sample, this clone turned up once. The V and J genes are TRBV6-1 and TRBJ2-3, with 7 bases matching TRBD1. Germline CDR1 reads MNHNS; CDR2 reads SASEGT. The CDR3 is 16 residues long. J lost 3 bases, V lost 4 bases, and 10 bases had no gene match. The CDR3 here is CASSALTGEGTDTQYF. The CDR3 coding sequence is TGTGCCAGCAGTGCCCTAACAGGGGAAGGGACAGATACGCAGTATTTT.

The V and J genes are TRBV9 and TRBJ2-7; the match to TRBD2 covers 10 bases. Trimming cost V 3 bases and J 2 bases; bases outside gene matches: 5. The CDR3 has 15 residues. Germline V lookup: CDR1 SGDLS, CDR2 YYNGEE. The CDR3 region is CASSAGSGRAYEQYF. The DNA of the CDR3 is TGTGCCAGCAGCGCCGGAAGCGGGAGGGCCTACGAGCAGTACTTC.

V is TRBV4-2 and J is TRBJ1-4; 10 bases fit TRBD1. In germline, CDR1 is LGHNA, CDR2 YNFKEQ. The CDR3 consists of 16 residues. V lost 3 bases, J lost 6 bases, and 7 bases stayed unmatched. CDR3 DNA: TGTGCCAGCAGCCATAACTTGGGGACAGGGGATGAAAAACTGTTTTTT. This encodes CASSHNLGTGDEKLFF.

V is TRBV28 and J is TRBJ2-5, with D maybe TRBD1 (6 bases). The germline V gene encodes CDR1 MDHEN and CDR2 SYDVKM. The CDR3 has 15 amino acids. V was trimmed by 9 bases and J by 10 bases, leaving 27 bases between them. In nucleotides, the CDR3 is TGTGCCAGTTCTCTACCGGGCCAGGGGCAAGAGGGCCAGTACTTC. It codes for CASSLPGQGQEGQYF.

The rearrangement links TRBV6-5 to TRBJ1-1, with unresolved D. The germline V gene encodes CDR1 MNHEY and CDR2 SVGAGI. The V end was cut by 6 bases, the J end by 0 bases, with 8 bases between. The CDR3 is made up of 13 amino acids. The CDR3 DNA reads TGTGCCAGCAGGTACAGCATGAACACTGAAGCTTTCTTT. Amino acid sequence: CASRYSMNTEAFF.

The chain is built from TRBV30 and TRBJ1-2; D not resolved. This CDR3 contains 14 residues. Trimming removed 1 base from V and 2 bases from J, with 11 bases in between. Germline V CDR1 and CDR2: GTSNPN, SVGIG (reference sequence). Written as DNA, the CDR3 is TGTGCCTGGAGTGAAGTCGGACTGAACTATGGCTACACCTTC. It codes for CAWSEVGLNYGYTF.

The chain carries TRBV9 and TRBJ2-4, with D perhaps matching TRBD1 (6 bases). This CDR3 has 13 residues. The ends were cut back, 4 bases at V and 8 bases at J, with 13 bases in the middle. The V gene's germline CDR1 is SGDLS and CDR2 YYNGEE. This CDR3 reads CASSREGVDIQYF. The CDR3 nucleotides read TGTGCCAGCAGCCGAGAGGGGGTTGACATTCAGTACTTC. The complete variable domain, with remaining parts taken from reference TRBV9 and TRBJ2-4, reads DSGVTQTPKHLITATGQRVTLRCSPRSGDLSVYWYQQSLDQGLQFLIQYYNGEERAKGNILERFSAQQFPDLHSELNLSSLELGDSALYFCASSREGVDIQYFGAGTRLSVL.

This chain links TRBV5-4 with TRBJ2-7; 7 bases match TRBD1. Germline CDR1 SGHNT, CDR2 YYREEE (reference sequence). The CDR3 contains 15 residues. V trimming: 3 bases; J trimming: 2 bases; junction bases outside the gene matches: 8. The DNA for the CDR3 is TGTGCCAGCAGCTCCATGAGACAGGGCCCCTACGAGCAGTACTTC. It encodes CASSSMRQGPYEQYF.

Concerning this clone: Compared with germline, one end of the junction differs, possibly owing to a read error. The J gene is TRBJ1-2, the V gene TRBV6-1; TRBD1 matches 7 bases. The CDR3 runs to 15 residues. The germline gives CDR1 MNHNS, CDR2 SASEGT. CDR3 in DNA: TGTGCCAGCAGAGCTATCCAGGGGGAGGCCTATGGCTACCCCTTC. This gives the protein CASRAIQGEAYGYPF.

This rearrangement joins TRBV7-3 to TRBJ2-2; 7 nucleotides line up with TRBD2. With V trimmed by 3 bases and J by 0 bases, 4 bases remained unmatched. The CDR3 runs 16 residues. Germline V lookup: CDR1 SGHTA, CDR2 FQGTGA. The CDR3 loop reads CASSFGTTPNTGELFF. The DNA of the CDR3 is TGTGCCAGCAGCTTCGGGACTACCCCGAACACCGGGGAGCTGTTTTTT.

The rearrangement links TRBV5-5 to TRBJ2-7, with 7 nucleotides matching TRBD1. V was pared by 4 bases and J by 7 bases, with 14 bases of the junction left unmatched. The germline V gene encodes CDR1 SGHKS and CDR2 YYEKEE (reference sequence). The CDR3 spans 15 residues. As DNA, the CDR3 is TGTGCCAGCAGCCAGGGGGACAGTGAAATTTCGGAGCAGTACTTC. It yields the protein CASSQGDSEISEQYF. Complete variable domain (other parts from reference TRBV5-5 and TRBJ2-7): DAGVTQSPTHLIKTRGQQVTLRCSPISGHKSVSWYQQVLGQGPQFIFQYYEKEERGRGNFPDRFSARQFPNYSSELNVNALLLGDSALYLCASSQGDSEISEQYFGPGTRLTVT.